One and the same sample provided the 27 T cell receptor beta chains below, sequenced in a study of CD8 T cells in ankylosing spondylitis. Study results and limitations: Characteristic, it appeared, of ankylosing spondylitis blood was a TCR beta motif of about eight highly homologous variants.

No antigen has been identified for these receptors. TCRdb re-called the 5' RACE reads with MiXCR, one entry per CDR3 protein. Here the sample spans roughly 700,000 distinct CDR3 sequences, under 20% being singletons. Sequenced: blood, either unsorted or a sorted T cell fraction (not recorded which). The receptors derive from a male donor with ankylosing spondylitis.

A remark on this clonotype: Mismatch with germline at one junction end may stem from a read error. The CDR3 region is CASSLEGLANTGELFF. The CDR3 nucleotides are TGCGCCAGCAGCTTGGAGGGACTAGCGAATACCGGGGAGCTGTTTTTT. The chain has TRBV5-1 and TRBJ2-2; TRBD2 matches at 10 bases. Germline V lookup: CDR1 SGHRS, CDR2 YFSETQ. CDR3 length: 16 residues. Full variable domain (remainder filled in from reference TRBV5-1 and TRBJ2-2): KAGVTQTPRYLIKTRGQQVTLSCSPISGHRSVSWYQQTPGQGLQFLFEYFSETQRNKGNFPGRFSGRQFSNSRSEMNVSTLELGDSALYLCASSLEGLANTGELFFGEGSRLTVL.

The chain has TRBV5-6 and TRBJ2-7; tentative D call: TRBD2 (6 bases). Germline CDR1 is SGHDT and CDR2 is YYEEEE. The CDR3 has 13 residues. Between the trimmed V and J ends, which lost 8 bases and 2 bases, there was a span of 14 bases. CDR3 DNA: TGTGCCAGGAGCCCGGGACTCACCTACGAGCAGTACTTC. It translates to CARSPGLTYEQYF.

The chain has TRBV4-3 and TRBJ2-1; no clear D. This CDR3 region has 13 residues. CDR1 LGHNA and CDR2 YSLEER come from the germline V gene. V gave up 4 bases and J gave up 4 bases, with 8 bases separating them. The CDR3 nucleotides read TGCGCCAGCAGCCTCCAGGTATACAATGAGCAGTTCTTC. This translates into CASSLQVYNEQFF.

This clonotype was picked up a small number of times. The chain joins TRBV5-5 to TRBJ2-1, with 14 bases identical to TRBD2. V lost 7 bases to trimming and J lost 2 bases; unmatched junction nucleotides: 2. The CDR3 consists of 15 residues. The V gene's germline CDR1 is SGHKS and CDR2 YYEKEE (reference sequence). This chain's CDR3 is CASGTSGGTYNEQFF. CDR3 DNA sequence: TGTGCCAGCGGGACTAGCGGGGGAACCTACAATGAGCAGTTCTTC. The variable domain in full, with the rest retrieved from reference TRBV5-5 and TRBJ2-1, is DAGVTQSPTHLIKTRGQQVTLRCSPISGHKSVSWYQQVLGQGPQFIFQYYEKEERGRGNFPDRFSARQFPNYSSELNVNALLLGDSALYLCASGTSGGTYNEQFFGPGTRLTVL.

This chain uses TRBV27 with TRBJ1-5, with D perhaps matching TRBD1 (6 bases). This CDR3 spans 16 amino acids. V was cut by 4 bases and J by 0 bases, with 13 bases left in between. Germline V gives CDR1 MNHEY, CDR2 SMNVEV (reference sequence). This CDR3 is CASSSRTAYSNQPQHF. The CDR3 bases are TGTGCCAGCAGTTCCCGGACAGCTTATAGCAATCAGCCCCAGCATTTT.

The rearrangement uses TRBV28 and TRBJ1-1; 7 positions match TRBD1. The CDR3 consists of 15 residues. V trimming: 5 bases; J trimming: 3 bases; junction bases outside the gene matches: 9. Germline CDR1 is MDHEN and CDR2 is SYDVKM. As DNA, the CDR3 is TGTGCCAGCAGTGACCCCGACAGGGAACACACTGAAGCTTTCTTT. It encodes CASSDPDREHTEAFF.

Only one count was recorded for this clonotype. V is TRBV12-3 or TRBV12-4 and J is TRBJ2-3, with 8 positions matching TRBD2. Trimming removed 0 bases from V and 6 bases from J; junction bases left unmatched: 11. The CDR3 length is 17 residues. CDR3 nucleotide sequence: TGTGCCAGCAGTTTAGCGACCAGCGGGAGTGTTTTTGATACGCAGTATTTT. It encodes CASSLATSGSVFDTQYF.

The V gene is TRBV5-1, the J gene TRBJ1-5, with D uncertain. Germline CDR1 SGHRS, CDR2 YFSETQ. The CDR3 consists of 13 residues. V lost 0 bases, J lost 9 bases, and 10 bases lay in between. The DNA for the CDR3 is TGCGCCAGCAGCTTGGACGACGGACCGCCCCAGCATTTT. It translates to CASSLDDGPPQHF. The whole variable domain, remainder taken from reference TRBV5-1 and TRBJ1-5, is KAGVTQTPRYLIKTRGQQVTLSCSPISGHRSVSWYQQTPGQGLQFLFEYFSETQRNKGNFPGRFSGRQFSNSRSEMNVSTLELGDSALYLCASSLDDGPPQHFGDGTRLSIL.

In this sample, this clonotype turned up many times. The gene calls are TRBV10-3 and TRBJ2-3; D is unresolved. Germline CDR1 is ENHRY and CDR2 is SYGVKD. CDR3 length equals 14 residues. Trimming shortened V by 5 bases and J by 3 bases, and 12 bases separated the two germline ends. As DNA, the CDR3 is TGTGCCATCAGTCTAGGACGGAAGACAGATACGCAGTATTTT. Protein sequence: CAISLGRKTDTQYF.

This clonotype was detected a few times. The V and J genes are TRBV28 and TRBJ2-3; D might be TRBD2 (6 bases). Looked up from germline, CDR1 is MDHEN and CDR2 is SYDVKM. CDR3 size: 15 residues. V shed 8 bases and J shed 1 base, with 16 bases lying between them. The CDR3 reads CASGSGASGTDTQYF. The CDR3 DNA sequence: TGTGCCAGCGGATCCGGGGCTAGCGGCACAGATACGCAGTATTTT.

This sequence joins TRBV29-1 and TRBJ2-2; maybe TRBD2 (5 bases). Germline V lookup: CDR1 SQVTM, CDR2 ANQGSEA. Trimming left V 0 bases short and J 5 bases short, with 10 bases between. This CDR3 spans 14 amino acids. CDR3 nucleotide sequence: TGCAGCGTTGAAGACCCGGACTTGACCGGGGAGCTGTTTTTT. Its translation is CSVEDPDLTGELFF.

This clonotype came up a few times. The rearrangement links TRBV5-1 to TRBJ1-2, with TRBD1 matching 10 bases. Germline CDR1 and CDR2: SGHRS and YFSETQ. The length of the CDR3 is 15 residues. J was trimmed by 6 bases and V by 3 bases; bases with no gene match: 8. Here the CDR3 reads CASSSTGTGADGYTF. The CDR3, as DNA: TGCGCCAGCAGCTCCACCGGGACAGGGGCCGATGGCTACACCTTC.

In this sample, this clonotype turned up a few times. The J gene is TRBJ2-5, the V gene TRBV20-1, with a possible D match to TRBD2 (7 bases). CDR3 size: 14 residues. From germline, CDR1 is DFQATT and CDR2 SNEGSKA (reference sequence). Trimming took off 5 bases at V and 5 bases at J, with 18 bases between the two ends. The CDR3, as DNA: TGCAGTGCTTTCTCATTTGAGGGGGGGGAGACCCAGTACTTC. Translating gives CSAFSFEGGETQYF.

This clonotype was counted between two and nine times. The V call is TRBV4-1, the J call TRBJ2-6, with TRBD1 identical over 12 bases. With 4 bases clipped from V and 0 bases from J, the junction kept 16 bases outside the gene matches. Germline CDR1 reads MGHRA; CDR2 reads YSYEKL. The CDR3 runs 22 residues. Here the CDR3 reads CASSLFPLPGQGASSGANVLTF. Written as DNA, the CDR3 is TGCGCCAGCAGCCTTTTTCCTCTACCGGGACAGGGGGCAAGCTCTGGGGCCAACGTCCTGACTTTC.

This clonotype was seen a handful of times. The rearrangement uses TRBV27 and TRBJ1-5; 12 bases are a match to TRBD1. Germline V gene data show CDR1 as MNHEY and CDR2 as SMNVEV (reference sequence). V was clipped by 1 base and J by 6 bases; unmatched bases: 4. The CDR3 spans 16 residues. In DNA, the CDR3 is TGTGCCAGCAGTTTATTAGGGGACAGGGGGCCTCAGCCCCAGCATTTT. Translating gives CASSLLGDRGPQPQHF.

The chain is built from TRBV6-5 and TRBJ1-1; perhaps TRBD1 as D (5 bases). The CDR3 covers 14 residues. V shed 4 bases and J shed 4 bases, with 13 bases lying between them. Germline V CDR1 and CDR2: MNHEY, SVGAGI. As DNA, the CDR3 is TGTGCCAGCAGTTCCTACCAGGGAGGCACTGAAGCTTTCTTT. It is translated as CASSSYQGGTEAFF.

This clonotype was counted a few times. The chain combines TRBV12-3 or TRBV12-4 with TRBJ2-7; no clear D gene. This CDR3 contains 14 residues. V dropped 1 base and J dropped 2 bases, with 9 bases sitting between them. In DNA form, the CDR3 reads TGTGCCAGCAGTTTAGGACTCCGAACCTACGAGCAGTACTTC. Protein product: CASSLGLRTYEQYF.

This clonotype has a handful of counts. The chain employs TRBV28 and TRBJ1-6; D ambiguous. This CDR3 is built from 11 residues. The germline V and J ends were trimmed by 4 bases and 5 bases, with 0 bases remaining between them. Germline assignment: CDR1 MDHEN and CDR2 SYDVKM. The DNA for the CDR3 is TGTGCCAGCAGTTATAATTCACCCCTCCACTTT. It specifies CASSYNSPLHF.

Here the CDR3 DNA reads TGCGCCAGCAGCCAAGACCGGACTAGCACCAATGAGCAGTTCTTC. This translates into CASSQDRTSTNEQFF. The rearrangement joins TRBV4-3 to TRBJ2-1, with 8 bases that match TRBD2. V shed 0 bases and J 6 bases; nucleotides not matched to a gene: 4. This CDR3 has 15 amino acids. The germline V gene has CDR1 LGHNA and CDR2 YSLEER.

CDR3 protein: CASNRAGGFTDTQYF. CDR3 bases: TGCGCCAGCAACAGGGCTGGCGGGTTCACAGATACGCAGTATTTT. V is TRBV10-2 and J is TRBJ2-3, with D possibly TRBD1 on 6 matching bases. Germline lookup yields CDR1 WSHSY and CDR2 SAAADI. V dropped 7 bases and J dropped 2 bases, with 16 bases sitting between them. The CDR3 spans 15 residues.

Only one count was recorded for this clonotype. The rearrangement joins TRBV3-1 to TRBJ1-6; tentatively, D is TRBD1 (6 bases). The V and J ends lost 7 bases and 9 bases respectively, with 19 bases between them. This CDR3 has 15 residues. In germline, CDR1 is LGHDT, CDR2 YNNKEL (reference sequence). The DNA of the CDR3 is TGTGCCAGCACCGACATTTCGGGGGGGCTTTCACCCCTCCACTTT. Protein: CASTDISGGLSPLHF.

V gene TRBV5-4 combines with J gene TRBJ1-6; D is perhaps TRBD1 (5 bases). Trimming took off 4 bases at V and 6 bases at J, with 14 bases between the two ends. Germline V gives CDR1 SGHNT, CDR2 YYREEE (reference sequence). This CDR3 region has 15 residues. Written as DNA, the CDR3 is TGTGCCAGCAGCCCCAGCGGGGCTTTTAATTCACCCCTCCACTTT. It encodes CASSPSGAFNSPLHF. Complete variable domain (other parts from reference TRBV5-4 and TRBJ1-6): ETGVTQSPTHLIKTRGQQVTLRCSSQSGHNTVSWYQQALGQGPQFIFQYYREEENGRGNFPPRFSGLQFPNYSSELNVNALELDDSALYLCASSPSGAFNSPLHFGNGTRLTVT.

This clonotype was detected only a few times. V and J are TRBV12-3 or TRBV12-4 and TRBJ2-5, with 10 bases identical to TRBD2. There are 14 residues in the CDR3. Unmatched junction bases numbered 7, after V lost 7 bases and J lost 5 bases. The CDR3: CASNIAGGVETQYF. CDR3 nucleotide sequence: TGTGCCAGCAACATAGCGGGAGGCGTGGAGACCCAGTACTTC.

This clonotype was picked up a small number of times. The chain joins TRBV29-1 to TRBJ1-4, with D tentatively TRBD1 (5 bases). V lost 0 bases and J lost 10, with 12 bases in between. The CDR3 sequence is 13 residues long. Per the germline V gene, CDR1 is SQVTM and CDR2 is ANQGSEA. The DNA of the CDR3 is TGCAGCGTTGAAGATAAGGTCCAGGGAAAACTGTTTTTT. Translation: CSVEDKVQGKLFF.

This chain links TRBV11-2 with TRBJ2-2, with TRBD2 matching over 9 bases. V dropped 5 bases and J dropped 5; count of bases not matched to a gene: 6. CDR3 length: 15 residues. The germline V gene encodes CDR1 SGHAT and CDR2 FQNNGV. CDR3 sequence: CASSVFAGGTGELFF. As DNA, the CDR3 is TGTGCCAGCAGCGTTTTCGCGGGAGGGACCGGGGAGCTGTTTTTT.

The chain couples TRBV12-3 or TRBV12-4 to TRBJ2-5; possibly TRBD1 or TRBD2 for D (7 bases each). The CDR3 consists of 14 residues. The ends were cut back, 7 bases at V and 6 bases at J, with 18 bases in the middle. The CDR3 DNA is TGTGCCAGCACCAGGGGGGGGGCAGGTCAGACCCAGTACTTC. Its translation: CASTRGGAGQTQYF.

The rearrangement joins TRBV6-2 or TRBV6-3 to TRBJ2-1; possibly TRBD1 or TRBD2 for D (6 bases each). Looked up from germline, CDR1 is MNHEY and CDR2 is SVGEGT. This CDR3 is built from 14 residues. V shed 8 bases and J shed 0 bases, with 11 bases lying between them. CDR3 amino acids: CASLKGGSYNEQFF. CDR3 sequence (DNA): TGTGCCAGCCTTAAGGGGGGCTCCTACAATGAGCAGTTCTTC.